This TCR beta chain was profiled in a study of CD8 T cells in Susac syndrome. The CDR3 is 11 residues long. Germline CDR1 reads GTSNPN; CDR2 reads SVGIG (reference sequence). V shed 7 bases and J shed 2 bases, with 6 bases lying between them. Random hexamers primed reverse transcription of about 0.45 to 1 ug RNA. The TCR beta CDR3 was amplified by immunoSEQ multiplex PCR across 54 Vbeta, 13 Jbeta. TCRdb called the immunoSEQ multiplex PCR reads again in MiXCR, with one record for every CDR3 protein. The sample lists approximately 200,000 distinct CDR3 sequences; roughly 96% were seen once. TCR beta sequencing was performed on blood CD8+ and CD4+ T cells. Relapsing-remitting disease, either stable or active, was present in the treatment-naive patients who were the multiple sclerosis controls.

The sample comprised CD4+ T cells from PBMCs. The receptor comes from a human donor with multiple sclerosis. V usage is TRBV30 and J usage is TRBJ2-1; D ambiguous. The CDR3 here is CASQAYNEQFF. The CDR3 DNA reads as TGTGCCTCCCAAGCCTACAATGAGCAGTTCTTC. Variable domain in full (rest from reference TRBV30 and TRBJ2-1): SQTIHQWPATLVQPVGSPLSLECTVEGTSNPNLYWYRQAAGRGLQLLFYSVGIGQISSEVPQNLSASRPQDRQFILSSKKLLLSDSGFYLCASQAYNEQFFGPGTRLTVL.